The following is a T cell receptor (beta chain) sequence with its context. The ends lost 4 bases at V and 9 bases at J; junction bases unmatched: 16. This CDR3 is 17 amino acids long. PCR was performed a second time for about 7 to 11 cycles using a sample-barcoded 5' primer and a J-beta primer mix. TCRdb used MiXCR to reprocess the 5' RACE reads, holding one entry per CDR3 protein. The sample holds roughly 1,700,000 distinct CDR3 sequences, about 30% seen once. This sample was taken from a study of blood T cells in healthy people across ages. The sample was blood. The TCR was taken from a woman in her thirties in good health. V and J are TRBV12-3 or TRBV12-4 and TRBJ2-1; 9 bases map to TRBD2. In DNA, the CDR3 is TGTGCCAGCAGTTCATCCCTCCTAGCGGGGCTGGGGATTGAGCAGTTCTTC. Its protein product is CASSSSLLAGLGIEQFF.